A selection of T cell receptor beta chains follows, all from one sample in a study of monozygotic twins with inflammatory bowel disease. TCRdb reprocessed the 5' RACE reads, with one entry per CDR3 protein and no DNA. Its table records around 150,000 distinct CDR3 sequences. The sample was blood. All receptors derive from a human donor with ulcerative colitis or Crohn's disease, or a healthy co-twin of an affected twin (not recorded which). Both conserved end residues are part of each CDR3.

V gene	J gene	CDR3 protein
TRBV7-3	TRBJ2-1	CASSLGALAGEDEQFF
TRBV6-5	TRBJ2-1	CASSYSPSSYNEQFF
TRBV19	TRBJ2-6	CASSGGTGPGGANVLTF
TRBV20-1	TRBJ2-1	CSASTRLAGVNEQFF
TRBV11-2	TRBJ2-1	CASSPGTFNEQFF
TRBV3-1	TRBJ2-2	CASNSLGQGFTGELFF
TRBV28	TRBJ1-5	CASSPLEGLQPQHF
TRBV11-2	TRBJ1-1	CASSFGSLGTNTEAFF
TRBV28	TRBJ2-7	CASSLLARYEQYF
TRBV27	TRBJ2-6	CASTDRGRGSSGANVLTF
TRBV6-2/TRBV6-3	TRBJ2-7	CASSYLVEQYF
TRBV12-3/TRBV12-4	TRBJ2-7	CASTSGSPYEQYF
TRBV15	TRBJ2-1	CATRTSGTFYNEQFF
TRBV20-1	TRBJ2-4	CSARDLAGVGNIQYF
TRBV27	TRBJ2-7	CASSLSPGQVDEQYF
TRBV20-1	TRBJ2-1	CSASRLAGGRNSYNEQFF
TRBV27	TRBJ1-6	CASSLLMGSPLHF
TRBV9	TRBJ2-3	CASSRRLAGMSTDTQYF
TRBV5-6	TRBJ1-1	CASSPSVRSGEAFF
TRBV5-5	TRBJ2-7	CASSLSLAGGYEQYF
TRBV5-4	TRBJ2-1	CASTPIGSSYNEQFF
TRBV7-9	TRBJ1-1	CASSLVLAPTSNTEAFF
TRBV11-2	TRBJ2-1	CASSLDNWDRDVTEQFF
TRBV29-1	TRBJ2-6	CSVEDTGGSGANVLTF
TRBV5-1	TRBJ1-1	CASSLDARNTEALF
TRBV5-4	TRBJ1-2	CASSPQGLANYGYTF
TRBV12-3/TRBV12-4	TRBJ2-1	CASLIKPDNNEQFF
TRBV7-8	TRBJ2-3	CASSFGTDTDTQYF
TRBV12-3/TRBV12-4	TRBJ2-1	CASSRRDSPFF
TRBV2	TRBJ2-1	CASSVTRIEQFF
TRBV5-8	TRBJ2-4	CASSLGQGENMQYF
TRBV15	TRBJ1-1	CATSRGLRGLPNTEAFF
TRBV7-9	TRBJ2-2	CASRDRSTGELFF
TRBV12-3/TRBV12-4	TRBJ2-1	CASSFSDRGDLEEQFF
TRBV7-3	TRBJ2-3	CASSPEGGVTQYF
TRBV19	TRBJ2-3	CASSSAVTQYF
TRBV27	TRBJ1-4	CASSSDGTTNEKLFF
TRBV10-2	TRBJ2-1	CASSPRAGKEGAYNEQFF
TRBV12-3/TRBV12-4	TRBJ1-1	CASSPPGTGVSEAFF
TRBV28	TRBJ2-5	CASSLPQVGETQYF
TRBV5-1	TRBJ1-1	CASSLGEGYTEAFF
TRBV5-1	TRBJ2-1	CASSLPWDSGDQKFF
TRBV10-1	TRBJ2-5	CASIEGRTQETQYF
TRBV12-3/TRBV12-4	TRBJ2-1	CASSPTTVYNEQFF
TRBV7-2	TRBJ1-3	CASSLVMDGNTIYF